The 24 T cell receptor beta chains given below trace back to one sample, sequenced in a study of T-cell memory formation after mild COVID-19. TCRdb ran MiXCR on the 5' RACE reads and lists one entry per CDR3 protein. This sample carries more than 350,000 distinct CDR3 sequences, 15% to 20% of them seen once, and the ten largest clones take 20% to 25%. The sample taken for sequencing was PBMCs or a T cell subset sorted from them (not recorded which). All receptors come from a man aged 18 to 35 who had mild COVID-19 (a few samples of this study predate the infection). Cell type and time point are not known.

This clonotype was seen a handful of times. The chain recombines TRBV2 with TRBJ1-5, with unresolved D. The CDR3 has 13 residues. CDR1 and CDR2 (germline): SNHLY, FYNNEI. Deletions cut 6 bases from V and 7 bases from J, with 13 bases between. This chain's CDR3 is CASSPNWEQPQHF. In nucleotides, the CDR3 is TGTGCCAGCAGCCCTAACTGGGAGCAGCCCCAGCATTTT.

This clonotype has ten or more counts. The chain joins TRBV7-3 to TRBJ1-2; D ambiguous. V was pared by 5 bases and J by 4 bases, with 14 bases between. This CDR3 contains 14 residues. Germline V gives CDR1 SGHTA, CDR2 FQGTGA. CDR3 region: CASSNGGFGYGYTF. Written as DNA, the CDR3 is TGTGCCAGCAGCAACGGCGGGTTCGGCTATGGCTACACCTTC.

The J gene is TRBJ2-6, the V gene TRBV7-9, with D tentatively TRBD1 (6 bases). Germline CDR1 reads SEHNR; CDR2 reads FQNEAQ (reference sequence). V gave up 5 bases and J gave up 4 bases, with 15 bases separating them. This CDR3 contains 16 residues. The chain's CDR3 is CASSPTTGTGANVLTF. The CDR3 nucleotides are TGTGCCAGCAGCCCGACCACTGGGACAGGGGCCAACGTCCTGACTTTC. Full variable domain (outside the CDR3, taken from reference TRBV7-9 and TRBJ2-6): DTGVSQNPRHKITKRGQNVTFRCDPISEHNRLYWYRQTLGQGPEFLTYFQNEAQLEKSRLLSDRFSAERPKGSFSTLEIQRTEQGDSAMYLCASSPTTGTGANVLTFGAGSRLTVL.

The J gene is TRBJ1-4, the V gene TRBV29-1, with TRBD1 as a possible D gene (5 bases). This CDR3 is built from 14 residues. Trimming removed 1 base at V and 8 bases at J, with 14 bases between. CDR1 and CDR2 from the germline V gene are SQVTM and ANQGSEA. This CDR3 reads CSVEGSNEGEKLFF. In DNA form, the CDR3 reads TGCAGCGTTGAAGGGTCCAATGAGGGGGAAAAACTGTTTTTT.

This clonotype was seen only a few times. The CDR3, as DNA: TGCAGCGTTGCCCAGCGGGGGGGCAGGGAGCAGTTCTTC. Its translation is CSVAQRGGREQFF. This sequence joins TRBV29-1 and TRBJ2-1, with TRBD2 matching over 10 bases. The germline V gene encodes CDR1 SQVTM and CDR2 ANQGSEA. Losses at the gene ends were 4 bases for V and 10 bases for J; bases not matched to a gene: 7. This CDR3 region has 13 residues.

This clonotype has ten or more counts. The J gene is TRBJ2-7, the V gene TRBV29-1; no clear D gene. Germline V lookup: CDR1 SQVTM, CDR2 ANQGSEA. V was shortened by 4 bases and J by 3 bases, with 7 bases between the two germline ends. The CDR3 extends over 11 amino acids. The CDR3 region has the DNA TGCAGCGTTGCTCAGTACTACGAGCAGTACTTC. It yields the protein CSVAQYYEQYF.

V usage is TRBV7-9 and J usage is TRBJ1-2; D is unresolved. Trimming removed 5 bases at V and 4 bases at J, with 20 bases between. The CDR3 totals 16 residues. Germline V CDR1 and CDR2: SEHNR, FQNEAQ (reference sequence). Written as DNA, the CDR3 is TGTGCCAGCAGCCTTCTGGGAGCAAACCCCGGCTATGGCTACACCTTC. Encoded protein: CASSLLGANPGYGYTF.

This clonotype has a handful of counts. The V and J genes are TRBV7-2 and TRBJ2-2, with 8 positions matching TRBD2. The germline gives CDR1 SGHTA, CDR2 FQGNSA. V shed 7 bases, J shed 3 bases, and the junction held 10 bases outside the gene matches. The length of the CDR3 is 16 residues. The CDR3 here is CASTSSGGAYTGELFF. The CDR3 DNA reads as TGTGCCAGCACCTCATCGGGGGGGGCCTACACCGGGGAGCTGTTTTTT.

The genes are TRBV5-1 and TRBJ1-1; 9 bases align to TRBD1. Trimming cost V 4 bases and J 1 base; bases outside gene matches: 8. This CDR3 is built from 16 residues. Germline values: CDR1 SGHRS, CDR2 YFSETQ. This CDR3 is CASSVVTGQGNTEAFF. CDR3 nucleotides: TGCGCCAGCAGCGTAGTGACGGGACAGGGGAACACTGAAGCTTTCTTT.

CDR3 DNA: TGCGCCAGCAGCTTGGAGAACTCCCGGGATCAGCCCCAGCATTTT. This sequence encodes CASSLENSRDQPQHF. The rearrangement uses TRBV5-1 and TRBJ1-5, with unresolved D. Per germline, CDR1 SGHRS and CDR2 YFSETQ. The CDR3 covers 15 residues. Trimming shortened V by 0 bases and J by 5 bases, and 12 bases separated the two germline ends.

The chain is built from TRBV6-5 and TRBJ2-7; D gene uncertain. This CDR3 comprises 17 residues. V lost 0 bases and J 0 bases, leaving 15 bases between the germline ends. Germline CDR1 is MNHEY and CDR2 is SVGAGI. The CDR3 is CASSYSNPGTSSYEQYF. Written as DNA, the CDR3 is TGTGCCAGCAGTTACTCGAATCCCGGAACGTCCTCCTACGAGCAGTACTTC.

The table lists this clonotype with many counts. The CDR3 nucleotides read TGTGCCAGCAGCCAAGTCCCGGAGGGGGCTTTCTTT. Translation gives CASSQVPEGAFF. The chain uses TRBV3-1 and TRBJ1-1, with D maybe TRBD1 (5 bases). The germline V and J ends were trimmed by 1 base and 11 bases, with 11 bases remaining between them. CDR3 length equals 12 residues. Germline V gene sequence: CDR1 LGHDT, CDR2 YNNKEL (reference sequence).

The table lists this clonotype with a few counts. The CDR3 region is CASSLARGGPPDTQYF. The CDR3, as DNA: TGTGCCAGCAGCTTAGCCCGCGGGGGCCCCCCAGATACGCAGTATTTT. The rearrangement links TRBV7-6 to TRBJ2-3; possibly TRBD2 for D (7 bases). The CDR3 has 16 amino acids. With 0 bases removed from V and 4 bases from J, the gap between germline ends came to 14 bases. The germline V gene encodes CDR1 SGHVS and CDR2 FNYEAQ.

V usage is TRBV7-2 and J usage is TRBJ1-4; 10 nucleotides align to TRBD1. The junction had 6 bases not matched to a gene; V was cut back by 7 bases and J by 7 bases. CDR3 size: 14 residues. In germline, CDR1 is SGHTA, CDR2 FQGNSA. In DNA form, the CDR3 reads TGTGCCAGCAATCCGACAGGGGGCTCTGAAAAACTGTTTTTT. Encoded protein: CASNPTGGSEKLFF.

There are a few counts of this clonotype. J is TRBJ2-5 and V is TRBV20-1; 11 nucleotides agree with TRBD2. The CDR3 loop spans 18 amino acids. CDR1 DFQATT and CDR2 SNEGSKA come from the germline V gene (reference sequence). After removal of 3 bases from V and 0 bases from J, the junction contained 12 bases not matched to a gene. The CDR3 coding sequence is TGCAGTGCTAGCAGGCTAGCGGGGGGCTTACAGTACCAAGAGACCCAGTACTTC. Translated: CSASRLAGGLQYQETQYF.

CDR3 amino acids: CATSRPEQLAGGEDTQYF. CDR3 bases: TGTGCCACCAGCAGACCCGAGCAACTAGCGGGGGGCGAGGATACGCAGTATTTT. The chain employs TRBV15 and TRBJ2-3; 12 bases match TRBD2. Germline CDR1 reads LNHNV; CDR2 reads YYDKDF (reference sequence). The ends lost 2 bases at V and 6 bases at J; junction bases unmatched: 12. The CDR3 contains 18 residues.

This clonotype turned up a few times. J is TRBJ1-6 and V is TRBV5-6; no firm D call. Germline V gene data show CDR1 as SGHDT and CDR2 as YYEEEE. The ends were cut back, 7 bases at V and 2 bases at J, with 13 bases in the middle. The CDR3 consists of 15 residues. The CDR3 DNA reads TGTGCCAGCGATTACGGCCCCACCTATAATTCACCCCTCCACTTT. Translating it yields CASDYGPTYNSPLHF.

The chain combines TRBV7-6 with TRBJ1-2; D gene ambiguous. CDR3 length equals 13 residues. Deletions cut 5 bases from V and 3 bases from J, with 10 bases between. CDR1 and CDR2 from the germline V gene are SGHVS and FNYEAQ. DNA of the CDR3: TGTGCCAGCAGCAGAGACAAAGACTATGGCTACACCTTC. Its translation: CASSRDKDYGYTF.

In its sample, this clonotype was seen many times. The chain carries TRBV7-2 and TRBJ2-1; D not certain. The CDR3 totals 14 residues. V lost 1 base and J lost 2, with 6 bases in between. Germline lookup yields CDR1 SGHTA and CDR2 FQGNSA. In DNA form, the CDR3 reads TGTGCCAGCAGCTTAGGGCTTACCTACAATGAGCAGTTCTTC. Protein product: CASSLGLTYNEQFF.

This clonotype turned up a few times. The chain joins TRBV5-4 to TRBJ1-6, with D maybe TRBD1 (6 bases). The CDR3 runs 14 residues. Between the trimmed V and J ends, which lost 3 bases and 7 bases, there was a span of 11 bases. Germline V gene lookup returns CDR1 SGHNT and CDR2 YYREEE (reference sequence). In nucleotides, the CDR3 is TGTGCCAGCAGCTGGCAAACAGGGAATTCACCCCTCCACTTT. Translated: CASSWQTGNSPLHF. The complete variable domain, with remaining parts taken from reference TRBV5-4 and TRBJ1-6, reads ETGVTQSPTHLIKTRGQQVTLRCSSQSGHNTVSWYQQALGQGPQFIFQYYREEENGRGNFPPRFSGLQFPNYSSELNVNALELDDSALYLCASSWQTGNSPLHFGNGTRLTVT.

V gene TRBV29-1 combines with J gene TRBJ1-2; no reliable D call. The CDR3 length is 12 residues. CDR1 and CDR2 (germline): SQVTM, ANQGSEA. V shed 6 bases and J shed 6 bases, with 14 bases lying between them. This CDR3 reads CSVQFPIHGYTF. The CDR3 nucleotides read TGCAGCGTACAGTTTCCCATTCATGGCTACACCTTC.

This clonotype occurred a few times. The chain recombines TRBV20-1 with TRBJ2-1, with 8 nucleotides matching TRBD2. V shed 3 bases, J shed 10 bases, and the junction held 17 bases outside the gene matches. CDR3 length: 16 residues. From germline, CDR1 is DFQATT and CDR2 SNEGSKA (reference sequence). The CDR3 region is CSARDLTSGIQLEQFF. The CDR3 bases are TGCAGTGCTAGGGACCTCACTAGCGGTATACAATTAGAGCAGTTCTTC.

This chain joins TRBV7-2 and TRBJ2-5; D may match TRBD1 or TRBD2 (6 bases each). The V end lost 4 bases, the J end lost 3 bases, and 12 bases lay between the germline ends. Looked up from germline, CDR1 is SGHTA and CDR2 is FQGNSA. The CDR3 has 14 residues. The chain's CDR3 is CASSWSGAKETQYF. In DNA form, the CDR3 reads TGTGCCAGCAGCTGGTCGGGGGCCAAAGAGACCCAGTACTTC.

This clonotype was recorded a few times. The CDR3 spells CSAKTGLIHEQYV. The DNA for the CDR3 is TGCAGTGCTAAAACGGGACTCATCCACGAGCAGTACGTC. This rearrangement joins TRBV20-1 to TRBJ2-7, with D possibly being TRBD2 (6 bases). The germline V gene encodes CDR1 DFQATT and CDR2 SNEGSKA (reference sequence). CDR3 length: 13 residues. The V and J ends lost 4 bases and 5 bases respectively, with 15 bases between them.